Below, one T cell receptor (beta chain) is given with its context. Here immunoSEQ multiplex PCR was the method, and the copy in TCRdb shows in-frame clones only, minus some. The sample has over 15,000 clones; approximately 70% are singletons. Germline V gene sequence: CDR1 LNHDA, CDR2 SQIVND (reference sequence). Trimming removed 2 bases from V and 3 bases from J, with 11 bases in between. The CDR3 sequence is 15 residues long. Time point described: cycle 4 day 1 (C4D1), after less than 7 weeks of nivolumab. All patients experienced relapse after autologous stem cell transplantation, and brentuximab vedotin exposure was variable. From thawed PBMCs, CD4+ T cells were purified using magnetic negative selection. Complete response, partial response or progressive disease were the best responses. These data are taken from a study of PD-1 blockade in classical Hodgkin lymphoma.

The clonotype originates from a human donor with classical Hodgkin lymphoma. The sequencing here drew on CD4+ T cells from blood, taken before the fourth cycle of nivolumab. The chain is built from TRBV19 and TRBJ1-5; a possible D gene is TRBD1 (6 bases). CDR3 sequence reads: CASSITGGVNQPQHF. As DNA, the CDR3 is TGTGCCAGTAGTATAACCGGGGGCGTCAATCAGCCCCAGCATTTT.